This TCR beta chain was observed in a study of neurological immune-mediated disorders. Study-level background: The disease course was relapsing-remitting in around 30 and secondary progressive in about 9% of the 34 multiple sclerosis patients.

Study results and caveats: Because no CDR3 amino acid sequences were shared across subjects by expanded clones, private repertoires were suggested in all groups. The most TCR clonal expansion was seen in HTLV-1-associated myelopathy, and the least was seen in multiple sclerosis, which fell below healthy controls.

This clonotype was recorded at least ten times. Its target is unknown. Synthesis of cDNA used 5'RACE (with 10-nucleotide random UMIs). MiXCR, applied by TCRdb to the 5' RACE reads, yields one record per CDR3 protein. The data hold 70,000 or so distinct CDR3 sequences, with 2.5% to 3.5% observed a single time. Specimen: PBMCs. The clonotype originates from a woman between 50 and 59 years old with multiple sclerosis.

The CDR3 region has the DNA TGTGCCAGCAGTTCAGACAGGGGGGCTGAAGCTTTCTTT. Its protein product is CASSSDRGAEAFF. The chain joins TRBV7-6 to TRBJ1-1, with 9 bases matching TRBD1. The CDR3 sequence is 13 residues long. J was trimmed by 6 bases and V by 6 bases; bases with no gene match: 5. The V gene's germline CDR1 is SGHVS and CDR2 FNYEAQ.